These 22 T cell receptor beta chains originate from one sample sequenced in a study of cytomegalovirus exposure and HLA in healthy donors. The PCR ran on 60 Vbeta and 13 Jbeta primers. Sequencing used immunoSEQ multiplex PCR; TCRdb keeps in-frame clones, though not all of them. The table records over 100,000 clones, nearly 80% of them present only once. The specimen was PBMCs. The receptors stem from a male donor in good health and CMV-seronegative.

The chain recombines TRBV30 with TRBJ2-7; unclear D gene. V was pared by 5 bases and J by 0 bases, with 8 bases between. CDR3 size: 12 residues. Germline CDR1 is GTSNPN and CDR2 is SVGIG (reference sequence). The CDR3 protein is CAWQRSSYEQYF. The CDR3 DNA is TGTGCCTGGCAGAGGAGCTCCTACGAGCAGTACTTC. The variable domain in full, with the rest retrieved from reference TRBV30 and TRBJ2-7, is SQTIHQWPATLVQPVGSPLSLECTVEGTSNPNLYWYRQAAGRGLQLLFYSVGIGQISSEVPQNLSASRPQDRQFILSSKKLLLSDSGFYLCAWQRSSYEQYFGPGTRLTVT.

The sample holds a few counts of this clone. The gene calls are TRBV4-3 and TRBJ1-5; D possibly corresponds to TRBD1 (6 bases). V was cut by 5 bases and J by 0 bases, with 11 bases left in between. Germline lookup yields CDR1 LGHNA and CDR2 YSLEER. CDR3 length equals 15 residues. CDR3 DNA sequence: TGCGCCAGCAGCTCCGGACAGTATAGCAATCAGCCCCAGCATTTT. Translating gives CASSSGQYSNQPQHF.

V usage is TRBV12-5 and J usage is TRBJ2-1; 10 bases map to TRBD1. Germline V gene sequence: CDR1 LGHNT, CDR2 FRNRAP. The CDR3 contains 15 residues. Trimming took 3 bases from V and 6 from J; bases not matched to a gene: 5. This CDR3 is CASGLWTGGPNEQFF. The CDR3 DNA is TGTGCTAGTGGTTTATGGACAGGGGGTCCCAATGAGCAGTTCTTC. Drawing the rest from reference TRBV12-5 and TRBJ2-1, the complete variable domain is DARVTQTPRHKVTEMGQEVTMRCQPILGHNTVFWYRQTMMQGLELLAYFRNRAPLDDSGMPKDRFSAEMPDATLATLKIQPSEPRDSAVYFCASGLWTGGPNEQFFGPGTRLTVL.

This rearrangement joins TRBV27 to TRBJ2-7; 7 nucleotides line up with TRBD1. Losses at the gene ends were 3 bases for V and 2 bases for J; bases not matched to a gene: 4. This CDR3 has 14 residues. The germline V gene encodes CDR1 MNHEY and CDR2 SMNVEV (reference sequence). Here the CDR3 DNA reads TGTGCCAGCAGTTTCCAGGGACAGCCCTACGAGCAGTACTTC. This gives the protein CASSFQGQPYEQYF.

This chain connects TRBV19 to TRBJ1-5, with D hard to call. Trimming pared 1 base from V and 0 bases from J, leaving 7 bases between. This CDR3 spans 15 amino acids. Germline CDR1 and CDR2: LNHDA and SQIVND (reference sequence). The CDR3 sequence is CASSIADNSNQPQHF. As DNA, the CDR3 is TGTGCCAGTAGTATAGCCGACAATAGCAATCAGCCCCAGCATTTT.

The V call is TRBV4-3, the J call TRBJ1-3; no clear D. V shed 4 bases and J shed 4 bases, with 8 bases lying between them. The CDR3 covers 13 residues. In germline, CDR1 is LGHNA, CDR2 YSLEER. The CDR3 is CASSPSPGNTIYF. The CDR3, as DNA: TGCGCCAGCAGCCCCAGTCCGGGAAACACCATATATTTT.

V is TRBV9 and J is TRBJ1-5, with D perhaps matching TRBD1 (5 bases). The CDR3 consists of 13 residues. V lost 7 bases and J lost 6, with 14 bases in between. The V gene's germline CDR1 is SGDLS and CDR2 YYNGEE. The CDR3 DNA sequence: TGTGCCAGCGGGACTGGATTAGGTCAGCCCCAGCATTTT. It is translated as CASGTGLGQPQHF. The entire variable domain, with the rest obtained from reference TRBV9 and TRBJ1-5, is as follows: DSGVTQTPKHLITATGQRVTLRCSPRSGDLSVYWYQQSLDQGLQFLIQYYNGEERAKGNILERFSAQQFPDLHSELNLSSLELGDSALYFCASGTGLGQPQHFGDGTRLSIL.

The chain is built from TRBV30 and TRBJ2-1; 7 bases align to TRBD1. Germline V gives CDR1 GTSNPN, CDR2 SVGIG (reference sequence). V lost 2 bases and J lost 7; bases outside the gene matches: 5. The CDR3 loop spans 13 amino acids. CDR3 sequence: CAWSTGAGNEQFF. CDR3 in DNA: TGTGCCTGGAGTACAGGGGCGGGTAATGAGCAGTTCTTC.

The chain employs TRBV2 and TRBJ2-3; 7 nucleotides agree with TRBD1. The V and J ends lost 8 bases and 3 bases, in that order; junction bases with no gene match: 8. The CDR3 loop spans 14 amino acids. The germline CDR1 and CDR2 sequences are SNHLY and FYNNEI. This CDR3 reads CASLERGLTDTQYF. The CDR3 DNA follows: TGTGCCAGCCTCGAAAGGGGGCTAACAGATACGCAGTATTTT.

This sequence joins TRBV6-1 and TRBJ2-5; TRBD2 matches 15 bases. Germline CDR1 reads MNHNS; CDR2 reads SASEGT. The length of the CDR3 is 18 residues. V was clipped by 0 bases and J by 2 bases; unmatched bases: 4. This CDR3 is CASSEAPGLAGGQETQYF. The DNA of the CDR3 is TGTGCCAGCAGTGAAGCCCCCGGACTAGCGGGGGGGCAAGAGACCCAGTACTTC.

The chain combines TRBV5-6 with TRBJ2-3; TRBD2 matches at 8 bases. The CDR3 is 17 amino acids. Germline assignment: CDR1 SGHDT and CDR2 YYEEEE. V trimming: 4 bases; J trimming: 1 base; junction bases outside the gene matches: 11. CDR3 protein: CASSTLRRRGGTDTQYF. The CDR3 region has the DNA TGTGCCAGCAGCACCCTTCGGCGGCGGGGGGGCACAGATACGCAGTATTTT.

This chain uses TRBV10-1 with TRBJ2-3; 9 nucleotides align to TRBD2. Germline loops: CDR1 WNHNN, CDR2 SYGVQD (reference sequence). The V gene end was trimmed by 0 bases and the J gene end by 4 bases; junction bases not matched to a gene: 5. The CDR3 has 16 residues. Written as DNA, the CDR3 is TGCGCCAGCAGTGAGTCGGGTAGCGGGGGATCAGATACGCAGTATTTT. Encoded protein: CASSESGSGGSDTQYF.

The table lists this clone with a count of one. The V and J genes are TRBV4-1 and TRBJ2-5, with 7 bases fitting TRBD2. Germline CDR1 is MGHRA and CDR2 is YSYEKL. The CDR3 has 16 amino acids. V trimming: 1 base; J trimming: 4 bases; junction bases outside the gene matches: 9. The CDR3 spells CASSQVGRTRRETQYF. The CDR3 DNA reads TGCGCCAGCAGCCAAGTAGGTCGGACTAGACGAGAGACCCAGTACTTC.

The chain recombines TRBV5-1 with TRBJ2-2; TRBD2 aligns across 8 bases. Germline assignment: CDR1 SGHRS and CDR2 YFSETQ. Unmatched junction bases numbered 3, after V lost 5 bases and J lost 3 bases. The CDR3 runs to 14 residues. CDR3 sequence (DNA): TGCGCCAGCAGGTCGGGAGGGGACACCGGGGAGCTGTTTTTT. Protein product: CASRSGGDTGELFF.

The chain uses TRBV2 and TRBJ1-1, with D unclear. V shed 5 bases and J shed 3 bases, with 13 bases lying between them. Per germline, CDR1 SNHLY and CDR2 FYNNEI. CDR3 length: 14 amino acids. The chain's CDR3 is CASSLTREDTEAFF. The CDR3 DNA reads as TGTGCCAGCAGTCTCACGCGGGAGGACACTGAAGCTTTCTTT. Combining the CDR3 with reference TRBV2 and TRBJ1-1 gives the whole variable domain EPEVTQTPSHQVTQMGQEVILRCVPISNHLYFYWYRQILGQKVEFLVSFYNNEISEKSEIFDDQFSVERPDGSNFTLKIRSTKLEDSAMYFCASSLTREDTEAFFGQGTRLTVV.

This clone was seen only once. The CDR3 loop reads CASSFRGADTQYF. Written as DNA, the CDR3 is TGTGCCAGCAGCTTCAGGGGTGCAGATACGCAGTATTTT. The chain combines TRBV5-5 with TRBJ2-3, with D perhaps matching TRBD1 (6 bases). This CDR3 contains 13 residues. Trimming took 2 bases from V and 4 from J, leaving 8 bases between them. Germline-derived CDR1 and CDR2 are SGHKS and YYEKEE (reference sequence).

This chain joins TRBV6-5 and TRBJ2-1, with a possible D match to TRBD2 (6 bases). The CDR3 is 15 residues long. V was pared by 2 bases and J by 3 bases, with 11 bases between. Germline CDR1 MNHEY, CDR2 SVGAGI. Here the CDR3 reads CASSYRERLYNEQFF. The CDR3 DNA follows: TGTGCCAGCAGTTACCGGGAGCGGCTCTACAATGAGCAGTTCTTC.

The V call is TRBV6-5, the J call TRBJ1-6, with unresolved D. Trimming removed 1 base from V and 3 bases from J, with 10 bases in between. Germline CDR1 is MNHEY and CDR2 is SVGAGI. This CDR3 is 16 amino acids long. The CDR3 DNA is TGTGCCAGCAGTTACTGGGCAGGCCGCTATAATTCACCCCTCCACTTT. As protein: CASSYWAGRYNSPLHF.

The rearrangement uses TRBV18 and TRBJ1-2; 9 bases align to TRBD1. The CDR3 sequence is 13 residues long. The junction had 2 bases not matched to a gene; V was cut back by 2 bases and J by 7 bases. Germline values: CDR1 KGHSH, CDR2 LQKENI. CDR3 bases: TGTGCCAGCTCACCAGGGACAGGGAGTGGCTACACCTTC. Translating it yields CASSPGTGSGYTF.

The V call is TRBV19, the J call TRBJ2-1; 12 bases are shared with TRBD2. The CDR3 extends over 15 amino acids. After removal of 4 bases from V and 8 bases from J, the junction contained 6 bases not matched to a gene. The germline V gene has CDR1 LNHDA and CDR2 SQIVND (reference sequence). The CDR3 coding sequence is TGTGCCAGTAGTACTAGCGGGGGGGCCGTTGATGAGCAGTTCTTC. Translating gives CASSTSGGAVDEQFF.

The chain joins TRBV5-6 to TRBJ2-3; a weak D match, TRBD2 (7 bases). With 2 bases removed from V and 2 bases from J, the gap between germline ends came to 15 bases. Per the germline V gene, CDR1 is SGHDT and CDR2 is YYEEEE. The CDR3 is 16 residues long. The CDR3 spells CASSFGGGPFTDTQYF. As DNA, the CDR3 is TGTGCCAGCAGCTTTGGCGGGGGCCCCTTCACAGATACGCAGTATTTT.

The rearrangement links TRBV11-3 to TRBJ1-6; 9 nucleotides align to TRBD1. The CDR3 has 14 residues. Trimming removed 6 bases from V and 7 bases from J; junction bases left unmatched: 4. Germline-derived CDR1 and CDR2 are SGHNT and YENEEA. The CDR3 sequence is CASSFGTGNSPLHF. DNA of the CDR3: TGTGCCAGCAGTTTCGGGACAGGGAATTCACCCCTCCACTTT.